This T cell receptor (beta chain) was identified during a study of PD-1 blockade in classical Hodgkin lymphoma. Profiled with immunoSEQ multiplex PCR; TCRdb holds only in-frame clones, not every one. The sample shows roughly 18,000 clones, about 84% of them seen only once. This sample's time point: cycle 4 day 1 (C4D1), after less than seven weeks of nivolumab. There was relapse after autologous stem cell transplantation in every patient, and there was variation in brentuximab vedotin exposure. This CDR3 has 17 residues. Trimming removed 3 bases from V and 1 base from J; junction bases left unmatched: 9. Germline V gene lookup returns CDR1 MDHEN and CDR2 SYDVKM.

Specimen: peripheral blood mononuclear cells (PBMCs), collected before the fourth cycle of nivolumab. The chain is built from TRBV28 and TRBJ1-1; 9 bases line up with TRBD1. This clonotype originated in a human donor with classical Hodgkin lymphoma. CDR3 residues: CASSFPRDRDENTEAFF. Written as DNA, the CDR3 is TGTGCCAGCAGTTTCCCCCGGGACAGGGACGAGAACACTGAAGCTTTCTTT.